This is a list of T cell receptor beta chains from one sample in a study of CD8+ T cells in alopecia areata. This table comes from immunoSEQ multiplex PCR, and its TCRdb copy is limited to in-frame clones, with some not included. The table records tens of thousands of clones, just over 70% of them present only once. The material was CD8+ T cells sorted from blood, obtained at week 44, from a patient treated with tofacitinib. The receptors shown here come from a human donor with alopecia areata. CDR3s include the opening cysteine and the closing phenylalanine or tryptophan. The D gene is left open where the match is weak. Part of the rows lack a size; the others show once, few, many or a class for expanded clones.

D	V	size	length	J	DNA	CDR3
TRBD2	TRBV5-1	.	17	TRBJ2-3	TGCGCCAGCAGCCCCCGGTCTAGCGGTGGCCCCACAGATACGCAGTATTTT	CASSPRSSGGPTDTQYF
TRBD1	TRBV6-5	.	15	TRBJ2-1	TGTGCCAGCAGTTCGAAAGAGGACAGGGATAATGAGCAGTTCTTC	CASSSKEDRDNEQFF
.	TRBV2	few	15	TRBJ1-5	TGTGCCAGCAGTAGAAGAGGGGGAACTGATCAGCCCCAGCATTTT	CASSRRGGTDQPQHF
TRBD1	TRBV9	.	15	TRBJ2-7	TGTGCCAGCAGCGTAGGGGCAGGGGGCTCCTACGAGCAGTACTTC	CASSVGAGGSYEQYF
.	TRBV7-2	.	15	TRBJ2-6	TGTGCCAGCAGCTCGAGGGATTCTGGGGCCAACGTCCTGACTTTC	CASSSRDSGANVLTF
TRBD1	TRBV29-1	few	14	TRBJ2-7	TGCAGCGTTGCGGGTGGACAGGGTGCCTACGAGCAGTACTTC	CSVAGGQGAYEQYF
.	TRBV4-1	few	13	TRBJ2-3	TGCGCCAGCAGAGGGGGAGGGACAAATACGCAGTATTTT	CASRGGGTNTQYF
.	TRBV5-6	.	13	TRBJ2-7	TGTGCCAGCAGCGAGGAGAGCTCCTACGAGCAGTACTTC	CASSEESSYEQYF
.	TRBV25-1	.	11	TRBJ2-7	TGTGCCAGCAGATCTTCCACCGAGCAGTACTTC	CASRSSTEQYF
TRBD2	TRBV11-2	.	14	TRBJ2-7	TGTGCCAGCTCGTCGGGAGGGATAAACTACGAGCAGTACTTC	CASSSGGINYEQYF
.	TRBV7-9	few	15	TRBJ1-1	TGTGCCAGCAGCTTAGCGGCAGGGGCTAACACTGAAGCTTTCTTT	CASSLAAGANTEAFF
.	TRBV9	.	14	TRBJ2-3	TGTGCCAGCAGCCCAAGGGGCGGCACAGATACGCAGTATTTT	CASSPRGGTDTQYF
TRBD2	TRBV6-6	few	14	TRBJ2-5	TGTGCCGGCGGACTAGCGGGGGGGCAAGAGACCCAGTACTTC	CAGGLAGGQETQYF
.	TRBV29-1	once	12	TRBJ2-7	TGCAGCGTTGAGGCGGGAAAGAACGAGCAGTACTTC	CSVEAGKNEQYF
.	TRBV18	.	13	TRBJ1-5	TGTGCCAGCTCACCAAGGACCGATCAGCCCCAGCATTTT	CASSPRTDQPQHF
TRBD1	TRBV6-5	.	12	TRBJ1-4	TGTGCCAGCAGTCCAGGGGGTCCAGGGTTAACTTTT	CASSPGGPGLTF
.	TRBV27	.	14	TRBJ1-6	TGTGCCAGCAGTCTCAGGGTCTATAATTCACCCCTCCACTTT	CASSLRVYNSPLHF
.	TRBV7-2	few	13	TRBJ2-2	TGTGCCAGCAGCTTAGGGGTATCCGGGGAGCTGTTTTTT	CASSLGVSGELFF
.	TRBV30	few	14	TRBJ2-3	TGTGCCCTCAGGGACACTCTCATCGCAGATACGCAGTATTTT	CALRDTLIADTQYF
.	TRBV11-2	few	14	TRBJ2-7	TGTGCCAGCAGCACGGGCGCCGGTGGCTACGAGCAGTACTTC	CASSTGAGGYEQYF
.	TRBV2	few	15	TRBJ1-5	TGTGCCAGCAGTGAAGGCTTCGTTAGCAATCAGCCCCAGCATTTT	CASSEGFVSNQPQHF
.	TRBV6-4	.	18	TRBJ2-2	TGTGCCAGCAGTGAGCTTTACCGGGACACACCGAACACCGGGGAGCTGTTTTTT	CASSELYRDTPNTGELFF
.	TRBV27	.	13	TRBJ1-1	TGTGCCAGCAGTTTAGAGTCGTGCACTGAAGCTTTCTTT	CASSLESCTEAFF
TRBD1	TRBV4-3	.	15	TRBJ2-7	TGCGCCAGCAGCCAAAGCCACAGGGGAGTCTACGAGCAGTACTTC	CASSQSHRGVYEQYF
.	TRBV14	.	13	TRBJ2-2	TGTGCCAGCAGCCAAGGCGGGACCGGGGAGCTGTTTTTT	CASSQGGTGELFF
TRBD1	TRBV2	.	15	TRBJ2-7	TGTGCCAGCAGTCCGGGACAGCCTACCAACTACGAGCAGTACTTC	CASSPGQPTNYEQYF
TRBD1	TRBV25-1	few	12	TRBJ2-5	TGTGCCAGCCGGACAGGGAGAGAGACCCAGTACTTC	CASRTGRETQYF
TRBD2	TRBV13	.	12	TRBJ2-3	TGTGCCGGCAGCGCGGGAGCCTATACGCAGTATTTT	CAGSAGAYTQYF
TRBD1	TRBV6-5	once	12	TRBJ1-2	TGTGCCAGCAGGGAAGGGGGCGATGGCTACACCTTC	CASREGGDGYTF
.	TRBV4-1	.	15	TRBJ1-5	TGCGCCAGCAGCCCCACGCGGGGCGAGGGTCAGCCCCAGCATTTT	CASSPTRGEGQPQHF
.	TRBV29-1	.	11	TRBJ2-7	TGCAGCGTTATGACGAGCTACGAGCAGTACTTC	CSVMTSYEQYF
.	TRBV5-1	.	13	TRBJ2-7	TGCGCCAGCAGCTTCTCAGGGAAGGACGAGCAGTACTTC	CASSFSGKDEQYF
TRBD1	TRBV19	.	13	TRBJ2-2	TGTGGGACAGGGGGATTGGACACCGGGGAGCTGTTTTTT	CGTGGLDTGELFF
.	TRBV6-5	.	13	TRBJ1-2	TGTGCCAGCAGTTACTCGGAGTCCTATGGCTACACCTTC	CASSYSESYGYTF
TRBD2	TRBV29-1	.	15	TRBJ2-1	TGCAGCGTACGAAGCGATCCAGCGGGGGGGACTGAGCAGTTCTTC	CSVRSDPAGGTEQFF
.	TRBV14	few	16	TRBJ2-7	TGTGCCAGCAGCCAATTTCTAACGGGGGCCTCCTACGAGCAGTACTTC	CASSQFLTGASYEQYF
TRBD1	TRBV27	.	14	TRBJ1-2	TGTGCCAGCAGTCGACGGTCGGGACAGTATGGCTACACCTTC	CASSRRSGQYGYTF
.	TRBV15	.	15	TRBJ2-1	TGTGCCACCAGCCCCGACTTAAACTCCTACAATGAGCAGTTCTTC	CATSPDLNSYNEQFF
TRBD1	TRBV7-9	few	15	TRBJ2-1	TGTGCCAGCACCGCCGGGACAGGGTCTTCCTATGAGCAGTTCTTC	CASTAGTGSSYEQFF
TRBD1	TRBV4-3	.	14	TRBJ1-1	TGCGCCAGCAGCCGATCCAGGGGGGACACTGAAGCTTTCTTT	CASSRSRGDTEAFF
TRBD1	TRBV14	.	16	TRBJ2-1	TGTGCCAGCAGCCAGAGACAGGGGAGCTCCTACAATGAGCAGTTCTTC	CASSQRQGSSYNEQFF
TRBD1	TRBV4-3	.	15	TRBJ2-1	TGCGCCAGCAGCCTGGGACAGGGGGTTCGGGGTGAGCGGTTCTTC	CASSLGQGVRGERFF
TRBD2	TRBV19	few	14	TRBJ2-7	TGTGCCAGTAGTTTGGCTAGCGGCTCCTACGAGCAGTACTTC	CASSLASGSYEQYF
.	TRBV27	.	14	TRBJ2-7	TGTGCCAGCAGTCCCCCCGGGAACGAATACGAGCAGTACTTC	CASSPPGNEYEQYF
TRBD2	TRBV29-1	few	16	TRBJ2-3	TGCAGCGGAGTGATAGCGGGGGCCACCGCTTTAGATACGCAGTATTTT	CSGVIAGATALDTQYF
TRBD1	TRBV2	medium-sized	19	TRBJ2-6	TGTGCCAGCAGTGAAGCGGAGACAGGGATTAACTCTGGGGCCAACGTCCTGACTTTC	CASSEAETGINSGANVLTF
.	TRBV11-2	.	11	TRBJ2-2	TGTGCCAGCAGCCTCCGGAGGGAGCTGTTTTTT	CASSLRRELFF
.	TRBV13	.	14	TRBJ1-6	TGTGCCAGCAGCTTAGGTTCGGCAAATTCACCCCTCCACTTT	CASSLGSANSPLHF
TRBD1	TRBV25-1	once	13	TRBJ2-7	TGTGCCAGCGGTACAGGGGGCTTCTACGAGCAGTACTTC	CASGTGGFYEQYF
TRBD1	TRBV18	.	16	TRBJ2-1	TGTGCCAGCTCACCCGGGGACAGGTCACGGAACAATGAGCAGTTCTTC	CASSPGDRSRNNEQFF